This T cell receptor (beta chain) appears in the sequencing data of a study of T cells in Graves' hyperthyroidism and ophthalmopathy. Researchers amplified the TCR beta CDR3 regions from RNA transcripts. The TCR CDR3 first-round RT-PCR relied on the HTBI primer set. Via MiXCR, TCRdb re-called the multiplex PCR reads, giving one row per CDR3 protein. The table lists approximately 590,000 distinct CDR3 sequences, 40% to 55% of them singletons. CDR3 size: 15 residues. The V gene lost 6 bases and the J gene lost 4 bases, with 22 bases spanning the gap. Germline lookup yields CDR1 DFQATT and CDR2 SNEGSKA (reference sequence).

The TCR originated in a woman aged 18-29 years with Graves' hyperthyroidism. Sample: peripheral blood or thyroid tissue (not recorded which). V usage is TRBV20-1 and J usage is TRBJ2-7, with D perhaps matching TRBD1 or TRBD2 (5 bases each). The CDR3 loop is CSAGAPVGYGYEQYF. CDR3 bases: TGCAGTGCCGGGGCCCCAGTCGGGTACGGTTACGAGCAGTACTTC.